This T cell receptor (beta chain) was sequenced in a study of blood T cell repertoires in COVID-19. Whole-study context: Specimens from acute and convalescent COVID-19 originated in the United States, Italy and Spain. Sample material is recorded as cDNA or gDNA derived from T cells, B-cell-depleted T cells, or PBMCs.

The table came from immunoSEQ multiplex PCR; TCRdb's copy has only in-frame clones and leaves some out. The sample lists around 620,000 clones; 70% to 90% were seen once. This clone occurred a few times. Germline lookup yields CDR1 SGHRS and CDR2 YFSETQ. Trimming stripped 3 bases from V and 2 bases from J, with 7 bases between. The CDR3 is 13 amino acids. This chain links TRBV5-1 with TRBJ2-3; possibly TRBD2 for D (5 bases). The material sequenced was peripheral blood. This sequence was found in a woman between 18 and 30 years old with acute or convalescent COVID-19. In DNA, the CDR3 is TGCGCCAGCAGCTACCGGGACACAGATACGCAGTATTTT. Its translation is CASSYRDTDTQYF. Full variable domain (missing parts from reference TRBV5-1 and TRBJ2-3): KAGVTQTPRYLIKTRGQQVTLSCSPISGHRSVSWYQQTPGQGLQFLFEYFSETQRNKGNFPGRFSGRQFSNSRSEMNVSTLELGDSALYLCASSYRDTDTQYFGPGTRLTVL.